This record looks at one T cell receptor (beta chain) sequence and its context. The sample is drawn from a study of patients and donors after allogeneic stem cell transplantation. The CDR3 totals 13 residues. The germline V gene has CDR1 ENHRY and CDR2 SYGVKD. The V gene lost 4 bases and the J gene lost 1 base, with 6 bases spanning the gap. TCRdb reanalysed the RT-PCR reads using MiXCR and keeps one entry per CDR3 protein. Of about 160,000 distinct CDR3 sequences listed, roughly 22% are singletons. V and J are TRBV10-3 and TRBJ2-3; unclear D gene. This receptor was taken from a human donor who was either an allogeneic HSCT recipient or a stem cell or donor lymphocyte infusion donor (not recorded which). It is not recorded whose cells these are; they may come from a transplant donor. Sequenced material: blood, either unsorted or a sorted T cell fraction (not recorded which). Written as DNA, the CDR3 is TGTGCCATCAGTGTTGGGGGCACAGATACGCAGTATTTT. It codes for CAISVGGTDTQYF.